This T cell receptor (beta chain) appears in the sequencing data of a study of T cell responses to AZD1222 COVID-19 vaccine. Study conclusions and caveats: Breadth and depth of Spike-specific TCRs rose after two AZD1222 doses. CD4 TCRs associated with vaccination spanned spike, dominating at 160-218 and 743-854. Per reports, nearly half of all spike-specific TCRs target regions that are unmutated in variants. In a largely white British group with more females than males, clonal diversity was possibly underestimated.

In the case of this clone: Its antigen is unknown.

CDR1 is LGHDT, CDR2 YNNKEL, per germline (reference sequence). Trimming removed 3 bases from V and 4 bases from J, with 12 bases in between. The CDR3 totals 14 residues. Sequencing was performed with immunoSEQ multiplex PCR; in TCRdb, only in-frame clones are kept and a portion is missing. The data show some 70,000 clones, around 84% seen once. This receptor was taken from an adult in good health. This sample comprised peripheral blood, obtained on day 0 of AZD1222 vaccination. The V gene is TRBV3-1 (or the pseudogene TRBV3-2), the J gene TRBJ1-1, with D possibly TRBD1 on 6 matching bases. The CDR3 reads CASSQRDIATEAFF. CDR3 nucleotides: TGTGCCAGCAGCCAGAGGGACATTGCCACTGAAGCTTTCTTT.